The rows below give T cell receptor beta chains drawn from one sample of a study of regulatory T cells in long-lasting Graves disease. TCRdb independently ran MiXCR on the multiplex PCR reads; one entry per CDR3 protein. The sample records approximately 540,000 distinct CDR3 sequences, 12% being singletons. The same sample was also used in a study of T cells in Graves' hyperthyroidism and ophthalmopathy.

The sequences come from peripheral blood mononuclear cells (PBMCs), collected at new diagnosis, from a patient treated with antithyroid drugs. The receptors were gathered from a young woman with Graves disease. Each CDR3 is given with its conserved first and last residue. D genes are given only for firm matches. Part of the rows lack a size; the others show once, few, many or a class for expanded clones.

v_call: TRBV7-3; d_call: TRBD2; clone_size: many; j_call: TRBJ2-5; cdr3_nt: TGTGCCAGCAGCCAACAAGCGGGAGTCGGGGAGACCCAGTACTTC; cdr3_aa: CASSQQAGVGETQYF
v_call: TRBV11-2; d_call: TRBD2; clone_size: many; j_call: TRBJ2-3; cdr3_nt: TGTGCCAGCAGCCACGGACTAGCGGGAACGCGGGATACGCAGTATTTT; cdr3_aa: CASSHGLAGTRDTQYF
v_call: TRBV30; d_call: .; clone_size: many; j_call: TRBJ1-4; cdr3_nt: TGTGCCTGGAGTGTAATTTTTTGGGAAAAACTGTTTTTT; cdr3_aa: CAWSVIFWEKLFF
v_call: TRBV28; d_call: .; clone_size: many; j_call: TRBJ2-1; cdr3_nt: TGTGCCAGCAGTTTTAGTCGGTGGCAAACAACAGACAATGAGCAGTTCTTC; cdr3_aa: CASSFSRWQTTDNEQFF
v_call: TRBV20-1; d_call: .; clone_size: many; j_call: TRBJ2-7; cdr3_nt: TGCAGTGCTAGGCCCTACGGGAGTATTGTCTACGAGCAGTACTTC; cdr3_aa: CSARPYGSIVYEQYF
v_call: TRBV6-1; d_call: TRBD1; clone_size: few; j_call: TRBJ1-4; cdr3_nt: TGTGCCAGCGAGGACAGGGACCTTAATGAAAAACTGTTTTTT; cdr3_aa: CASEDRDLNEKLFF
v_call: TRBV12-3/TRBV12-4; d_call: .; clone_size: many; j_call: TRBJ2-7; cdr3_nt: TGTGCCAGCAGTCTTGGACACGGACTGTACTTC; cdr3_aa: CASSLGHGLYF
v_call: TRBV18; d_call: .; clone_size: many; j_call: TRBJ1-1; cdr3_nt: TGTGCCAGCTCACCACTGACAGGTGAAGCTTTCTTT; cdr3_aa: CASSPLTGEAFF
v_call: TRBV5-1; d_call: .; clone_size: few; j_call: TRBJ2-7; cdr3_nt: TGCGCCAGCAGCATGACAGGTGGGGAGGGGGAGCAGTACTTC; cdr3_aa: CASSMTGGEGEQYF
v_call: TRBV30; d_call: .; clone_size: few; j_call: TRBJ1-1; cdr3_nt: TGTGCCTGGAGATGGCAATCGAACACTGAAGCTTTCTTT; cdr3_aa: CAWRWQSNTEAFF
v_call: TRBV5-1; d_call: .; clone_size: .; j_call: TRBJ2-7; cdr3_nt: TGCGCCAGCAGCTTGCCAGGGGAGGTCGAGCAGTACTTC; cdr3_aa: CASSLPGEVEQYF
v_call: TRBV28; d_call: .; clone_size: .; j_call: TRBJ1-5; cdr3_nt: TGTGCCAGCAGTTTCGTTTCCGCGCGGACGGATAGCAATCAGCCCCAGCATTTT; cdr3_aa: CASSFVSARTDSNQPQHF
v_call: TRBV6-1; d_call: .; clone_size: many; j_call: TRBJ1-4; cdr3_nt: TGTGCCAGCGCGGGGACGGGTAATGAAAAACTGTTTTTT; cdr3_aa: CASAGTGNEKLFF
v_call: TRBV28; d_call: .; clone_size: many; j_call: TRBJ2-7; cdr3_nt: TGTGCCAGCAGTTTTAGTGTCTGGGTGGAGCAGTACTTC; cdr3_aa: CASSFSVWVEQYF
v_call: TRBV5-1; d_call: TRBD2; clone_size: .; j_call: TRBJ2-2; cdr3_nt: TGTGCCAGCAGCTTGCTGATCAAGCGGGAGCGTATCGGGGAGCTGTTTTTT; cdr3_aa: CASSLLIKRERIGELFF
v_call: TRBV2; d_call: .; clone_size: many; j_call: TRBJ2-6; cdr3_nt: TGTGCCAGCAGTGAGGACAGCTCTGGGGCCAACGTCCTGACTTTC; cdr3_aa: CASSEDSSGANVLTF
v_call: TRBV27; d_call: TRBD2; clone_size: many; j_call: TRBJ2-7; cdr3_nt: TGTGCCAGCAGTTTCCTCTCCAGCGGGACGTACGAGCAGTACTTC; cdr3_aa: CASSFLSSGTYEQYF
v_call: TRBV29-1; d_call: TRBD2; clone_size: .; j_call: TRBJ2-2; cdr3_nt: TGCAGCGTTGAAGGAAAAGGACTAGCGGGAGAGGGGACCGGGGAGCTGTTTTTT; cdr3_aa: CSVEGKGLAGEGTGELFF
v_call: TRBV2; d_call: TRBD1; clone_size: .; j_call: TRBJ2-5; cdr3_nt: TGTGCCAGCAGCGAACAGGGGAGACCGGAGACCCAGTACTTC; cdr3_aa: CASSEQGRPETQYF
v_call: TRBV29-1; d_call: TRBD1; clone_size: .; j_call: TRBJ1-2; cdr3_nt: TGCAGCGTTGGGACAGGGACCAACTATGGCTACACCTTC; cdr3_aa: CSVGTGTNYGYTF
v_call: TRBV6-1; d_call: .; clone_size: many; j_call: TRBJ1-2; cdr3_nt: TGTGCCAGCAGAAAAGCCCGGGCGGGCGACTATGGCTACACCTTC; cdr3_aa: CASRKARAGDYGYTF
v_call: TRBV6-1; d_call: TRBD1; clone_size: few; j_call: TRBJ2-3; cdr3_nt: TGTGCCAGCAGTGAAACCAGGGGGCGCGGAGATACGCAGTATTTT; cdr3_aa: CASSETRGRGDTQYF
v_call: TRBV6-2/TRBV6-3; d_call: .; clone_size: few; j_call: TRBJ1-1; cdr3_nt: TGTGCCAGCAGTGAATCGGGGGGCTTCACTGAAGCTTTCTTT; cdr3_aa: CASSESGGFTEAFF
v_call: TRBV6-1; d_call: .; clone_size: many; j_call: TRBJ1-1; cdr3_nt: TGTGCCAGCAGCCACAGGGAGAGAACTGAAGCTTTCTTT; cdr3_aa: CASSHRERTEAFF
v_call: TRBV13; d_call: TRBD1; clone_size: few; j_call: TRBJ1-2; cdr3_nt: TGTGCCAGCAGCTTACAGGGGGCACGCTCTGGCTACACCTTC; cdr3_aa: CASSLQGARSGYTF
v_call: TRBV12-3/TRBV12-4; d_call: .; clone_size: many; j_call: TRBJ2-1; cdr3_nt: TGTGCCAGCAGTGGTCTCGGAAGGAATGAGCAGTTCTTC; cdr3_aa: CASSGLGRNEQFF
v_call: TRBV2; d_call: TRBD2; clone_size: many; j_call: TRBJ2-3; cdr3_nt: TGTGCCAGCAGTGAAGCATTGGCGGGAGGATCAGATACGCAGTATTTT; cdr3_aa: CASSEALAGGSDTQYF
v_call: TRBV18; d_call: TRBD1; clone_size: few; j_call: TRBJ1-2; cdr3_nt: TGTGCCAGCTCACCCCTTGGGGCTACAGGGGACGATGGCTACACCTTC; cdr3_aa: CASSPLGATGDDGYTF
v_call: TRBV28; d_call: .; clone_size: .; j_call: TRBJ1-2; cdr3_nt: TGTGCCAGCAGTTTATCTCAGGGGCGGCGTGGCTACACCTTC; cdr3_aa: CASSLSQGRRGYTF
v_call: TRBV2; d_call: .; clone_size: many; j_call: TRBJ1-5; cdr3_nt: TGTGCCAGCAGTGAGGAGGGTCACAATCAGCCCCAGCATTTT; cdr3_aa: CASSEEGHNQPQHF
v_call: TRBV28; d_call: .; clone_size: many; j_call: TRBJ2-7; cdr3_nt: TGTGCCAGCAGTCGTTGGGACAACTCCTACGAGCAGTACTTC; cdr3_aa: CASSRWDNSYEQYF
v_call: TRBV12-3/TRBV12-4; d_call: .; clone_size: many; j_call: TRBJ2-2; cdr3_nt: TGTGCCAGCAGACCAGGACAGAGGCACGGGGAGCTGTTTTTT; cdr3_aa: CASRPGQRHGELFF